A selection of T cell receptor beta chains follows, all from one sample in a study of control samples from healthy donors and cancer patients. Sequenced by immunoSEQ multiplex PCR; TCRdb stores in-frame clones only, minus some. The table lists around 30,000 clones, approximately 94% of them singletons. The sample taken for sequencing was PBMCs. All receptors derive from a man aged 35 to 55 with colorectal cancer. CDR3s include the opening cysteine and the closing phenylalanine or tryptophan. A D gene is named only where the DNA matches it firmly. Size tells how often a clone was seen (once, few, many) or the class of an expanded clone, and some rows leave it out.

clone_size	v_call	d_call	j_call	cdr3_nt	cdr3_aa
few	TRBV5-6	-	TRBJ2-3	TGTGCCAGCAGCTTCCAGGGGCTCAGGGTAGATACGCAGTATTTT	CASSFQGLRVDTQYF
-	TRBV2	TRBD1	TRBJ1-2	TGTGCCAGCAGTGAGTCAGGGGGATCATATGGCTACACCTTC	CASSESGGSYGYTF
-	TRBV19	-	TRBJ1-5	TGTGCCAGTAGTGACTATTCAGGGAATCAGCCCCAGCATTTT	CASSDYSGNQPQHF
-	TRBV6-6	TRBD2	TRBJ2-1	TGTGCCAGCAGTAACGCCCCAGCGGGGAGAGACAATGAGCAGTTCTTC	CASSNAPAGRDNEQFF
-	TRBV7-2	-	TRBJ2-1	TGTGCCAGCAGCTTAGTCACGTACAATGAGCAGTTCTTC	CASSLVTYNEQFF
once	TRBV6-5	-	TRBJ2-6	TGTGCCAGCAGTTGGGGGGTTGGCTCTGGGGCCAACGTCCTGACTTTC	CASSWGVGSGANVLTF
-	TRBV3-1/TRBV3-2	-	TRBJ2-1	TGTGCCAGCAGCCAAGAAGCACAGATTCTAAATGAGCAGTTCTTC	CASSQEAQILNEQFF
-	TRBV7-9	TRBD1	TRBJ2-2	TGTGCCAGCAGGACAGGGGTTGCCGGGGAGCTGTTTTTT	CASRTGVAGELFF
-	TRBV15	-	TRBJ1-4	TGTGCCACCAGCAGAGGACAGGCCTCAACTAATGAAAAACTGTTTTTT	CATSRGQASTNEKLFF
-	TRBV5-1	TRBD1	TRBJ1-2	TGCGCCAGCAGAAACGACAGGGGGGCTCCCTATGGCTACACCTTC	CASRNDRGAPYGYTF
-	TRBV2	-	TRBJ1-5	TGTGCCAGCAGTGTTCCCAGGACCTATCAGCCCCAGCATTTT	CASSVPRTYQPQHF
-	TRBV27	-	TRBJ2-1	TGTGCCAGCAGATTGACGGCAGGGGTTGAGCAGTTCTTC	CASRLTAGVEQFF
-	TRBV19	TRBD1	TRBJ1-1	TGTGCCAGTATCCCACGGACAGGGTGGGACACTGAAGCTTTCTTT	CASIPRTGWDTEAFF
-	TRBV7-9	-	TRBJ2-1	TGTGCCAGCAGCTTAATCCGGACTTCCTACAATGAGCAGTTCTTC	CASSLIRTSYNEQFF
-	TRBV9	TRBD1	TRBJ1-1	TGTGCCAGCAGCGTAGTGCCAGGGGGAAGCACTGAAGCTTTCTTT	CASSVVPGGSTEAFF
once	TRBV5-4	-	TRBJ2-2	TGTGCCAGCAGCTCTCAGGGGAACACCGGGGAGCTGTTTTTT	CASSSQGNTGELFF
-	TRBV9	-	TRBJ2-6	TGTGCCAGCAGCCTCGGGAACGGCCGCTCTGGGGCCAACGTCCTGACTTTC	CASSLGNGRSGANVLTF
few	TRBV7-8	-	TRBJ1-1	TGTGCCAGCAGCCGAAGTCAGGCTGAAGCTTTCTTT	CASSRSQAEAFF